The rows below give T cell receptor beta chains drawn from one sample of a study of tumor-infiltrating lymphocytes in primary liver carcinoma. TCRdb analysed the multiplex PCR reads with MiXCR anew, one entry per CDR3 protein. The table records about 310,000 distinct CDR3 sequences, roughly 60% of them present only once. Sequencing used peripheral blood. These TCRs come from a woman aged 25 to 39 with primary liver carcinoma and hepatitis B virus infection. CDR3s include the opening cysteine and the closing phenylalanine or tryptophan. The D gene is left open where the match is weak. Clone size appears in some rows only: once, few, many, or a class for an expanded clone.

v_call	clone_size	d_call	j_call	cdr3_aa	cdr3_nt
TRBV11-2	-	-	TRBJ2-7	CAGSLAQRANEQYF	TGTGCCGGCAGCTTAGCCCAGCGGGCCAACGAGCAGTACTTC
TRBV24-1	-	-	TRBJ2-5	CATSAWGQLQETQYF	TGTGCCACCAGTGCGTGGGGCCAGCTCCAAGAGACCCAGTACTTC
TRBV10-2	many	TRBD2	TRBJ2-7	CAARAAGGYEQYF	TGCGCCGCCAGAGCAGCGGGAGGCTACGAGCAGTACTTC
TRBV18	-	-	TRBJ1-2	CASSDQAGEGYTF	TGTGCCAGCTCAGACCAGGCTGGCGAGGGGTACACCTTC
TRBV6-5	many	TRBD1	TRBJ2-1	CASSYLQTGGDEQFF	TGTGCCAGCAGTTACTTGCAGACAGGGGGAGATGAGCAGTTCTTC
TRBV7-9	few	TRBD1	TRBJ2-7	CASSLPGQGVYEQYF	TGTGCCAGCAGCCTCCCGGGACAGGGGGTCTACGAGCAGTACTTC
TRBV21-1	-	-	TRBJ2-3	CASSKGLAEASTDTQYF	TGTGCCAGCAGCAAGGGACTAGCGGAAGCTAGCACAGATACGCAGTATTTT
TRBV12-3/TRBV12-4	-	-	TRBJ1-4	CASSPLPQGQKLLF	TGTGCCAGCAGTCCGTTGCCCCAGGGGCAAAAACTGCTTTTT
TRBV11-2	-	-	TRBJ1-1	CAISLWGGGASEAFF	TGTGCCATTAGCTTATGGGGGGGGGGCGCCTCTGAAGCTTTCTTT
TRBV5-1	-	-	TRBJ1-6	CASKPPNSPLHF	TGCGCCAGCAAACCGCCGAATTCACCCCTCCACTTT
TRBV4-1	-	TRBD1	TRBJ1-2	CASSRRLQGRHGYTF	TGCGCCAGCAGCCGCCGACTACAGGGGAGGCATGGCTACACCTTC
TRBV11-3	-	-	TRBJ2-5	CAKSLARVQETQYF	TGTGCCAAAAGCTTAGCCCGGGTCCAAGAGACCCAGTACTTC
TRBV29-1	-	-	TRBJ2-5	CSVGTEWGETQYF	TGCAGCGTTGGAACAGAGTGGGGAGAGACCCAGTACTTC
TRBV6-5	-	-	TRBJ1-5	CASSYRGNSQPQHF	TGTGCCAGCAGTTACAGGGGGAACAGTCAGCCCCAGCATTTT
TRBV5-4	few	-	TRBJ2-1	CASSTPNPPHEQFF	TGTGCCAGCAGCACCCCTAACCCTCCCCATGAGCAGTTCTTC
TRBV29-1	many	-	TRBJ2-5	CSFRRGDGTQYF	TGCAGCTTCCGGAGGGGCGACGGGACCCAGTACTTC
TRBV6-1	-	-	TRBJ2-2	CASCDLSTGELFF	TGTGCCAGCTGTGATCTCAGCACCGGGGAGCTGTTTTTT
TRBV29-1	-	-	TRBJ2-7	CSVEAWTGRGHYGQYF	TGCAGCGTTGAAGCCTGGACGGGCAGGGGCCACTACGGGCAGTACTTC
TRBV5-1	-	-	TRBJ2-3	CASSWRWGPTQYF	TGCGCCAGCAGCTGGCGGTGGGGCCCAACGCAGTATTTT
TRBV12-3/TRBV12-4	many	-	TRBJ1-1	CASAELDPHQSAFF	TGTGCCAGCGCCGAGCTCGACCCCCACCAGTCAGCTTTCTTT
TRBV5-1	-	TRBD2	TRBJ2-1	CTSTKRRTSGSFSNGQFF	TGCACCAGCACTAAACGCCGGACTAGCGGGAGTTTCAGCAATGGGCAGTTCTTC
TRBV29-1	-	TRBD1	TRBJ2-7	CSVVVTGGLEEYF	TGCAGCGTTGTAGTCACAGGGGGCCTCGAGGAGTACTTC
TRBV6-2/TRBV6-3	-	TRBD1	TRBJ2-7	CASSSAIPNRGLYEQYF	TGTGCCAGCAGTTCCGCCATACCTAACAGGGGGTTGTACGAGCAGTACTTC
TRBV11-3	-	-	TRBJ2-1	CANSLGLGSQVGEQFF	TGTGCCAACAGCTTAGGGCTGGGTAGTCAGGTGGGTGAACAGTTCTTC
TRBV6-2/TRBV6-3	many	TRBD2	TRBJ2-7	CASRWTSGSLAGEQYF	TGTGCCAGCAGGTGGACTAGCGGGAGTCTAGCAGGCGAGCAGTACTTC
TRBV6-1	-	-	TRBJ1-2	CATSERRSEQGRDYGYTF	TGTGCCACCAGTGAACGGCGTAGTGAGCAGGGAAGAGACTATGGCTACACCTTC
TRBV25-1	-	-	TRBJ2-7	CASSGRMGTEQYF	TGTGCCAGCAGTGGGAGGATGGGAACCGAGCAGTACTTC
TRBV5-5	-	-	TRBJ1-2	CASSQTRDGYGYAF	TGTGCCAGCAGCCAAACACGGGACGGCTATGGCTACGCCTTC
TRBV4-3	-	TRBD2	TRBJ2-3	CASSQPAGVTDTQYF	TGCGCCAGCAGCCAACCAGCGGGAGTCACAGATACGCAGTATTTT